A selection of T cell receptor beta chains follows, all from one sample in a study of shared clonotypes between healthy human individuals. TCRdb keeps only in-frame clones here, not all; method: immunoSEQ multiplex PCR. The data hold about 480,000 clones, with around 79% observed a single time. Sequencing input: PBMCs. The receptors shown here come from a woman aged 40-49 years in good health. Some clones in this sample may be carry-over from other donors' samples. The CDR3 runs from the conserved cysteine through the conserved F or W. Each record gives: J gene, V gene, clone size, D gene, CDR3 DNA, CDR3 protein. D genes are given only for firm matches. Clone size is shown for a subset of rows, as once, few, many or a class of expanded clone.

J: TRBJ1-1
V: TRBV7-3
size: NA
D: NA
DNA: TGTGCCAGCAGCTTAACCCTATACACTGAAGCTTTCTTT
CDR3: CASSLTLYTEAFF

J: TRBJ2-2
V: TRBV7-7
size: NA
D: NA
DNA: TGTGCTAGCAGCCCTTCACCCGGGACATCTTTGAGGACCGGGGAGCTGTTTTTT
CDR3: CASSPSPGTSLRTGELFF

J: TRBJ1-3
V: TRBV7-8
size: NA
D: NA
DNA: TGTGCCAGCAGCCCCCAGCGGGCGAGCTCTGGAAACACCATATATTTT
CDR3: CASSPQRASSGNTIYF

J: TRBJ1-2
V: TRBV11-1
size: NA
D: NA
DNA: TGTGCCAGCAGCTCAGGATACAGGGCCGGCTACACCTTC
CDR3: CASSSGYRAGYTF

J: TRBJ2-7
V: TRBV5-1
size: NA
D: TRBD2
DNA: TGCGCCAGCAGCTCCCCGGAGGGAGCGGGAGTACCGTACGAGCAGTACTTC
CDR3: CASSSPEGAGVPYEQYF

J: TRBJ2-7
V: TRBV7-2
size: once
D: TRBD2
DNA: TGTGCCAGCAGCGTTGGAGCGGGAGGGCCCCAGGTCGAGCAGTACTTC
CDR3: CASSVGAGGPQVEQYF

J: TRBJ2-4
V: TRBV27
size: NA
D: TRBD2
DNA: TGTGCCAGCAGTTTATCGACTAGCGGGGTAGCCAAAAACATTCAGTACTTC
CDR3: CASSLSTSGVAKNIQYF

J: TRBJ2-3
V: TRBV5-1
size: NA
D: NA
DNA: TGCGCCAGCAGCCTCCTACGGGGTTACGGGAGAAGCACAGATACGCAGTATTTT
CDR3: CASSLLRGYGRSTDTQYF

J: TRBJ1-2
V: TRBV10-3
size: few
D: NA
DNA: TGTGCCATCAGTGAGTCAGAGGGTGGCTACACCTTC
CDR3: CAISESEGGYTF

J: TRBJ1-5
V: TRBV5-5
size: few
D: NA
DNA: TGTGCCAGCAGCTCGGCCGGGGGCAATCAGCCCCAGCATTTT
CDR3: CASSSAGGNQPQHF

J: TRBJ2-5
V: TRBV9
size: NA
D: NA
DNA: TGTGCCAGCAGCGGGAGAGACGAAGAGACCCAGTACTTC
CDR3: CASSGRDEETQYF

J: TRBJ2-1
V: TRBV7-2
size: NA
D: NA
DNA: TGTGCCAGCAGCCTTTCGACTCTTGAGCAGTTCTTC
CDR3: CASSLSTLEQFF

J: TRBJ2-1
V: TRBV5-3
size: NA
D: TRBD1
DNA: TGTGCCAGAAGTCGGGACAGGGGGCGAAGGAATGAGCAGTTCTTC
CDR3: CARSRDRGRRNEQFF

J: TRBJ2-3
V: TRBV19
size: NA
D: TRBD2
DNA: TGTGCCAGTTCTAGCGGCCTTAGCACAGATACGCAGTATTTT
CDR3: CASSSGLSTDTQYF

J: TRBJ1-4
V: TRBV28
size: many
D: NA
DNA: TGTGCCAGCAGTTCCGAGGAATTTATGACATGGAGCACTAATGAAAAACTGTTTTTT
CDR3: CASSSEEFMTWSTNEKLFF

J: TRBJ1-2
V: TRBV7-2
size: NA
D: NA
DNA: TGTGCCAGCAGCCCGACGCCCACACCTGATGGCTACACCTTC
CDR3: CASSPTPTPDGYTF

J: TRBJ1-5
V: TRBV27
size: NA
D: NA
DNA: TGTGCCAGCAGTTTTGCCCCTAGCTTAGAGCCCCAGCATTTT
CDR3: CASSFAPSLEPQHF

J: TRBJ2-7
V: TRBV6-1
size: NA
D: NA
DNA: TGTGCCACCTTAAACGGCGGTTCCGCTACGTACGAGCAGTACTTC
CDR3: CATLNGGSATYEQYF

J: TRBJ2-5
V: TRBV28
size: NA
D: TRBD1
DNA: TGTGCCAGCAACTCAATACAGGGGGCGGGGGAGACCCAGTACTTC
CDR3: CASNSIQGAGETQYF

J: TRBJ2-7
V: TRBV2
size: NA
D: TRBD1
DNA: TGTGCCAGCAGTGAAGCGCGAGGGACAGGGGGCGCCGAGCAGTACTTC
CDR3: CASSEARGTGGAEQYF

J: TRBJ2-6
V: TRBV5-1
size: NA
D: TRBD1
DNA: TGCGCCAGCGCGGCGATAGGGGGCGCTGGGGCCAACGTCCTGACTTTC
CDR3: CASAAIGGAGANVLTF

J: TRBJ1-2
V: TRBV28
size: NA
D: NA
DNA: TGTGCCAGCAGTTTATCCTTCTGGGGAGTCTATGGCTACACCTTC
CDR3: CASSLSFWGVYGYTF

J: TRBJ2-7
V: TRBV29-1
size: NA
D: NA
DNA: TGCAGCGTTGAAGATGAAGGGACCTACGAGCAGTACTTC
CDR3: CSVEDEGTYEQYF

J: TRBJ1-4
V: TRBV10-1
size: NA
D: NA
DNA: TGCGCCAGCAGTGAGATTAGAATATGGACCAAAAAACTGTTTTTT
CDR3: CASSEIRIWTKKLFF

J: TRBJ2-1
V: TRBV2
size: NA
D: TRBD1
DNA: TGTGCCACCAGGGGACAGAGGTCAAATGAGCAGTTCTTC
CDR3: CATRGQRSNEQFF

J: TRBJ2-1
V: TRBV11-3
size: NA
D: NA
DNA: TGTGCCAGCAGCTTAAATCGGGCTGGTGAGCAGTTCTTC
CDR3: CASSLNRAGEQFF

J: TRBJ2-2
V: TRBV25-1
size: NA
D: NA
DNA: TGTGCCAGCAGGTCAGGGACGGACACCGGGGAGCTGTTTTTT
CDR3: CASRSGTDTGELFF

J: TRBJ1-1
V: TRBV29-1
size: NA
D: NA
DNA: TGCAGCGTTAGGCAAGGCCCCGAAGCTTTCTTT
CDR3: CSVRQGPEAFF

J: TRBJ2-5
V: TRBV4-2
size: NA
D: NA
DNA: TGTGCCAGCAGCCAAACCCTAGCTCTCCAAGAGACCCAGTACTTC
CDR3: CASSQTLALQETQYF

J: TRBJ2-5
V: TRBV18
size: NA
D: NA
DNA: TGTGCCAGCTCACCACCGTCGGGGGAGACCCAGTACTTC
CDR3: CASSPPSGETQYF

J: TRBJ2-2
V: TRBV9
size: once
D: TRBD2
DNA: TGTGCCAGCAGCGTAGGCTTAGCGGGAGGGAACACCGGGGAGCTGTTTTTT
CDR3: CASSVGLAGGNTGELFF

J: TRBJ2-1
V: TRBV2
size: once
D: NA
DNA: TGTGCCAGCAGTGAATACAGCCCCGGGATGAATGGGCAGTTCTTC
CDR3: CASSEYSPGMNGQFF

J: TRBJ2-1
V: TRBV11-2
size: NA
D: NA
DNA: TGTGCCAGCAGCTTAGCTCGGTCTGCTCGGACAAGGGCTTACAATGAGCAGTTCTTC
CDR3: CASSLARSARTRAYNEQFF

J: TRBJ2-7
V: TRBV28
size: NA
D: TRBD1
DNA: TGTGCCAGCAGGTCAGGGGGTTACGAGCAGTACTTC
CDR3: CASRSGGYEQYF

J: TRBJ2-1
V: TRBV7-9
size: NA
D: TRBD1
DNA: TGTGCCAGCACATTGACAGGGGCTCCCTACAATGAGCAGTTCTTC
CDR3: CASTLTGAPYNEQFF

J: TRBJ1-2
V: TRBV30
size: NA
D: NA
DNA: TGTGCCTGGAGTGGCGGGCAGCGCGCTTATGGCTACACCTTC
CDR3: CAWSGGQRAYGYTF

J: TRBJ2-3
V: TRBV7-7
size: once
D: NA
DNA: TGTGCCAGCAGCTTAGACCACGGAGGGGGTACGCAGTATTTT
CDR3: CASSLDHGGGTQYF

J: TRBJ2-2
V: TRBV11-2
size: NA
D: TRBD1
DNA: TGTGCCAGCAGCTCACTCCTGGGGGGACAGGGGGCCGCCGGGGAGCTGTTTTTT
CDR3: CASSSLLGGQGAAGELFF

J: TRBJ1-2
V: TRBV5-1
size: NA
D: NA
DNA: TGCGCCAGCAGCCCGGGGACAATCAGCGTTAACTATGGCTACACCTTC
CDR3: CASSPGTISVNYGYTF

J: TRBJ1-1
V: TRBV7-2
size: NA
D: NA
DNA: TGTGCCAGCAGCTTAGGGGGGCAGTTGAACACTGAAGCTTTCTTT
CDR3: CASSLGGQLNTEAFF

J: TRBJ2-1
V: TRBV4-1
size: many
D: TRBD2
DNA: TGCGCCAGCAGCCAAGAATACGGGAGGCTGTACAATGAGCAGTTCTTC
CDR3: CASSQEYGRLYNEQFF

J: TRBJ1-2
V: TRBV30
size: NA
D: NA
DNA: TGTGCCTGGACGAGGAACAGAACAATCTACACCTTC
CDR3: CAWTRNRTIYTF

J: TRBJ2-1
V: TRBV6-4
size: NA
D: TRBD1
DNA: TGTGCCAGCAGTCTTACCGGGACAGACAACAATGAGCAGTTCTTC
CDR3: CASSLTGTDNNEQFF

J: TRBJ2-7
V: TRBV5-4
size: once
D: TRBD2
DNA: TGTGCCAGCAGCTTTCGACCGAAACTAGCGGGAGCGGGCGAGCAGTACTTC
CDR3: CASSFRPKLAGAGEQYF

J: TRBJ2-5
V: TRBV10-1
size: once
D: TRBD1
DNA: TGCGCCAGCAGTTCGGGACAGCGTTTTGGGACCCAGTACTTC
CDR3: CASSSGQRFGTQYF

J: TRBJ2-5
V: TRBV9
size: NA
D: NA
DNA: TGTGCCAGCAGCGTAGACTTCCAAGAGACCCAGTACTTC
CDR3: CASSVDFQETQYF

J: TRBJ2-3
V: TRBV6-1
size: few
D: NA
DNA: TGTGCCAGCAGTGTACTAGCTCCAGGGACAGATACGCAGTATTTT
CDR3: CASSVLAPGTDTQYF

J: TRBJ1-5
V: TRBV6-5
size: NA
D: TRBD1
DNA: TGTGCCAGCAGTTGGGAGGGGGCATATAGCAATCAGCCCCAGCATTTT
CDR3: CASSWEGAYSNQPQHF

J: TRBJ2-7
V: TRBV7-2
size: once
D: TRBD2
DNA: TGTGCCAGCAGCTTGTCCGGGAGGGCCCCCTACGAGCAGTACTTC
CDR3: CASSLSGRAPYEQYF

J: TRBJ2-3
V: TRBV5-5
size: NA
D: NA
DNA: TGTGCCAGCAGCTTGGAGGGGCTAGGAACAGATACGCAGTATTTT
CDR3: CASSLEGLGTDTQYF

J: TRBJ1-2
V: TRBV9
size: NA
D: NA
DNA: TGTGCCAGCAGCACCCAGACAGGAAACTATGGCTACACCTTC
CDR3: CASSTQTGNYGYTF